This T cell receptor (beta chain) was documented in a study of T cells in Graves' hyperthyroidism and ophthalmopathy. This clonotype has at least ten counts. RNA transcripts served as the template for amplifying TCR beta CDR3 regions. During a first-round RT-PCR of the TCR CDR3, the HTBI primer set was used. TCRdb called the multiplex PCR reads again in MiXCR, with one record for every CDR3 protein. The profile covers hundreds of thousands of distinct CDR3 sequences, with about 14% appearing a single time and around 9.6% taken by the ten largest. Researchers barred patients who had uncontrolled infection, other autoimmune disease, pregnancy or lactation. J was trimmed by 10 bases and V by 6 bases; bases with no gene match: 6. From germline, CDR1 is SGHAT and CDR2 FQNNGV. CDR3 length equals 12 residues.

Sequenced input: blood. This TCR was sampled from a woman aged 18-29 years with Graves' hyperthyroidism. The genes are TRBV11-2 and TRBJ2-1; 7 bases fit TRBD1. CDR3 region: CASSYTGDEQFF. In DNA form, the CDR3 reads TGTGCCAGCAGTTACACAGGGGACGAGCAGTTCTTC.